The 9 T cell receptor beta chains listed next were all sequenced from one sample in a study of blood T cell repertoires in COVID-19. The data were produced by immunoSEQ multiplex PCR, yet TCRdb's version contains in-frame clones alone and is incomplete. This table has roughly 100,000 clones, almost 85% appearing once. The sample was peripheral blood. The origin of the receptors is a man aged 35 to 55 with active or convalescent COVID-19.

V is TRBV5-1 and J is TRBJ2-1; perhaps TRBD2 as D (5 bases). This CDR3 has 17 residues. The germline V gene has CDR1 SGHRS and CDR2 YFSETQ. The ends were cut back, 0 bases at V and 0 bases at J, with 13 bases in the middle. The CDR3, as DNA: TGCGCCAGCAGCTTGGAAGGCGGACTTAGCTCCTACAATGAGCAGTTCTTC. This translates into CASSLEGGLSSYNEQFF.

The chain employs TRBV5-1 and TRBJ2-1, with D maybe TRBD1 (5 bases). This CDR3 is built from 16 residues. Germline lookup yields CDR1 SGHRS and CDR2 YFSETQ. Trimming pared 1 base from V and 0 bases from J, leaving 11 bases between. CDR3 nucleotides: TGCGCCAGCAGCTTGTTTGATCAGGGCTCCTACAATGAGCAGTTCTTC. Translating gives CASSLFDQGSYNEQFF.

The chain joins TRBV19 to TRBJ1-1, with a tentative D call TRBD1 (5 bases). The CDR3 totals 14 residues. The V end lost 5 bases, the J end lost 2 bases, and 12 bases lay between the germline ends. Germline values: CDR1 LNHDA, CDR2 SQIVND (reference sequence). CDR3 sequence (DNA): TGTGCCAGTAGTGTCACAGGTCTCAACACTGAAGCTTTCTTT. It encodes CASSVTGLNTEAFF.

V is TRBV18 and J is TRBJ2-1, with D maybe TRBD2 (5 bases). This CDR3 comprises 15 residues. V lost 4 bases, J lost 4 bases, and 14 bases lay in between. The V gene's germline CDR1 is KGHSH and CDR2 LQKENI. The CDR3 sequence is CASSQAGNGYNEQFF. For the CDR3, the DNA is TGTGCCAGCTCACAGGCGGGCAACGGGTACAATGAGCAGTTCTTC.

V gene TRBV6-5 combines with J gene TRBJ1-2, with a weak D call TRBD1 (6 bases). CDR3 length: 15 residues. V was clipped by 2 bases and J by 10 bases, with 20 bases between them. CDR1 MNHEY and CDR2 SVGAGI come from the germline V gene. CDR3 DNA sequence: TGTGCCAGCAGTTACACGCGCAGGACAGATTATTCCTACACCTTC. This codes for CASSYTRRTDYSYTF.

The chain employs TRBV6-1 and TRBJ1-5, with TRBD1 as a possible D gene (6 bases). Trimming pared 2 bases from V and 4 bases from J, leaving 9 bases between. This CDR3 has 14 amino acids. Germline CDR1 MNHNS, CDR2 SASEGT. The CDR3 sequence: CASSENRGNQPQHF. The CDR3 nucleotides read TGTGCCAGCAGTGAAAATAGGGGGAATCAGCCCCAGCATTTT.

The chain links TRBV27 to TRBJ2-5; 9 bases match TRBD1. Losses at the gene ends were 6 bases for V and 7 bases for J; bases not matched to a gene: 6. Germline V CDR1 and CDR2: MNHEY, SMNVEV (reference sequence). This CDR3 has 13 residues. The CDR3 DNA follows: TGTGCCAGCAGGCGGGACAGGGAGGCGACCCAGTACTTC. Encoded protein: CASRRDREATQYF.

In its sample, this clone was seen once. The gene calls are TRBV11-2 and TRBJ2-6; D perhaps matches TRBD1 (7 bases). Trimming removed 1 base at V and 2 bases at J, with 12 bases between. Germline loops: CDR1 SGHAT, CDR2 FQNNGV. The CDR3 covers 17 residues. In DNA form, the CDR3 reads TGTGCCAGCAGCTTAGGACAGGGCGGGGCTGGGGCCAACGTCCTGACTTTC. It codes for CASSLGQGGAGANVLTF.

This clone was detected only a few times. The CDR3 bases are TGTGCTAGTGGTTTGGCAGTTCAGTCGTTCGCGACTAATCAGCCCCAGCATTTT. It specifies CASGLAVQSFATNQPQHF. The chain joins TRBV12-5 to TRBJ1-5; D call uncertain. The CDR3 has 18 amino acids. The V end lost 1 base, the J end lost 4 bases, and 20 bases lay between the germline ends. Germline V gives CDR1 LGHNT, CDR2 FRNRAP.